A single sample gave rise to the 21 T cell receptor beta chains below, sequenced in a study of blood T cells in healthy people across ages. The second PCR ran about 7 to 12 cycles with a sample-barcoded 5' primer and J-beta primers. A single record per CDR3 protein comes from TCRdb applying MiXCR to the 5' RACE reads. The repertoire holds roughly 730,000 distinct CDR3 sequences, with around three fifths as singletons. Sequenced material: blood. The origin of the receptors is a man aged 40-55 years in good health.

The rearrangement joins TRBV7-3 to TRBJ2-5, with D perhaps matching TRBD1 (6 bases). This CDR3 has 14 amino acids. Trimming shortened V by 6 bases and J by 7 bases, and 18 bases separated the two germline ends. Germline loops: CDR1 SGHTA, CDR2 FQGTGA. The CDR3: CASRRDTRDGTQYF. DNA of the CDR3: TGTGCCAGCAGACGGGACACCCGAGACGGGACCCAGTACTTC.

J is TRBJ1-2 and V is TRBV10-3; TRBD1 aligns across 7 bases. Germline V lookup: CDR1 ENHRY, CDR2 SYGVKD. The CDR3 has 13 residues. V lost 10 bases and J lost 2; bases outside the gene matches: 7. DNA for the CDR3: TGTGCCACTACAGACAGGGCGAACTATGGCTACACCTTC. Translated, it gives CATTDRANYGYTF.

The chain recombines TRBV4-3 with TRBJ2-7, with unresolved D. This CDR3 is 14 amino acids long. Between the trimmed V and J ends, which lost 2 bases and 0 bases, there was a span of 8 bases. Germline values: CDR1 LGHNA, CDR2 YSLEER. The CDR3 sequence: CASSQWGNSYEQYF. CDR3 nucleotide sequence: TGCGCCAGCAGCCAATGGGGAAACTCCTACGAGCAGTACTTC.

The chain carries TRBV6-5 and TRBJ2-7; 10 nucleotides align to TRBD2. This CDR3 has 15 residues. The V gene end was trimmed by 2 bases and the J gene end by 3 bases; junction bases not matched to a gene: 4. The germline CDR1 and CDR2 sequences are MNHEY and SVGAGI. The CDR3 DNA reads TGTGCCAGCAGTTACGGTAGCGGGAGGCGCTACGAGCAGTACTTC. Encoded protein: CASSYGSGRRYEQYF.

This chain joins TRBV10-2 and TRBJ1-6; the D gene is possibly TRBD1 (6 bases). V was trimmed by 3 bases and J by 8 bases, leaving 11 bases between them. This CDR3 region has 14 residues. Per the germline V gene, CDR1 is WSHSY and CDR2 is SAAADI. The CDR3 DNA reads as TGCGCCAGCAGTGAAAGGGGGTTGGATTCACCCCTCCACTTT. Its translation is CASSERGLDSPLHF.

V is TRBV27 and J is TRBJ1-2, with 7 bases that match TRBD1. The CDR3 runs to 11 residues. Germline V CDR1 and CDR2: MNHEY, SMNVEV (reference sequence). V trimming: 10 bases; J trimming: 6 bases; junction bases outside the gene matches: 5. The CDR3 reads CATRGFHGYTF. CDR3 nucleotides: TGTGCCACCAGGGGGTTTCATGGCTACACCTTC.

J is TRBJ1-1 and V is TRBV20-1; D uncertain. The ends were cut back, 3 bases at V and 4 bases at J, with 12 bases in the middle. The CDR3 spans 13 residues. Germline lookup yields CDR1 DFQATT and CDR2 SNEGSKA (reference sequence). CDR3 region: CSASGEYGTEAFF. As DNA, the CDR3 is TGCAGTGCTAGTGGGGAGTACGGCACTGAAGCTTTCTTT.

This clonotype was picked up a small number of times. The chain combines TRBV5-1 with TRBJ2-3, with 8 positions matching TRBD2. Germline CDR1 and CDR2: SGHRS and YFSETQ. This CDR3 contains 16 residues. J gave up 4 bases and V 4 bases, and 11 bases lay outside the gene matches. The CDR3 loop reads CASSGASGWRADTQYF. CDR3 coding DNA: TGCGCCAGCAGCGGCGCTAGCGGGTGGAGGGCAGATACGCAGTATTTT.

There are a few counts of this clonotype. This chain joins TRBV7-9 and TRBJ2-5; D gene uncertain. CDR1 SEHNR and CDR2 FQNEAQ come from the germline V gene (reference sequence). Trimming took 8 bases from V and 2 from J, leaving 15 bases between them. The CDR3 covers 14 residues. The CDR3 region is CASLPAEIQETQYF. CDR3 in DNA: TGTGCCAGCTTACCAGCCGAGATACAAGAGACCCAGTACTTC.

The chain couples TRBV3-1 to TRBJ1-1; D perhaps matches TRBD1 (6 bases). The CDR3 extends over 17 amino acids. The ends were cut back, 0 bases at V and 0 bases at J, with 14 bases in the middle. Germline values: CDR1 LGHDT, CDR2 YNNKEL (reference sequence). The CDR3 protein is CASSQDPTGPLNTEAFF. The CDR3 DNA sequence: TGTGCCAGCAGCCAAGATCCGACAGGACCTTTGAACACTGAAGCTTTCTTT. Together with reference TRBV3-1 and TRBJ1-1, the CDR3 gives the full variable domain: DTAVSQTPKYLVTQMGNDKSIKCEQNLGHDTMYWYKQDSKKFLKIMFSYNNKELIINETVPNRFSPKSPDKAHLNLHINSLELGDSAVYFCASSQDPTGPLNTEAFFGQGTRLTVV.

This chain uses TRBV7-8 with TRBJ2-1; 12 positions match TRBD2. Trimming at V came to 5 bases and at J to 6 bases, leaving 20 bases not matched to a gene. The CDR3 spans 20 residues. Germline CDR1 and CDR2: SGHVS and FQNEAQ. CDR3 DNA: TGTGCCAGCAGCCTAAGACTAGCGGGAGTCACTTCACCTACAGGCAATGAGCAGTTCTTC. Amino acid sequence: CASSLRLAGVTSPTGNEQFF.

Only a few counts were recorded for this clonotype. The chain combines TRBV20-1 with TRBJ2-3; D is uncertain. With 0 bases removed from V and 5 bases from J, the gap between germline ends came to 9 bases. CDR1 DFQATT and CDR2 SNEGSKA come from the germline V gene (reference sequence). The CDR3 is made up of 13 amino acids. For the CDR3, the DNA is TGCAGTGCTAGAGATCGATGGCGAGATACGCAGTATTTT. Protein sequence: CSARDRWRDTQYF.

V is TRBV6-2 or TRBV6-3 and J is TRBJ2-4, with D perhaps matching TRBD1 (6 bases). CDR3 length: 14 residues. V lost 5 bases, J lost 13 bases, and 21 bases lay in between. CDR1 is MNHEY, CDR2 SVGEGT, per germline. CDR3 residues: CASSRPGVYNEQYF. The CDR3 DNA reads as TGTGCCAGCAGTCGGCCAGGGGTGTACAATGAGCAGTACTTC.

Turning to this clonotype: Germline and junction disagree at one end, which may indicate a read error. The chain has TRBV20-1 and TRBJ2-5, with 12 bases fitting TRBD2. The CDR3 has 15 amino acids. Germline values: CDR1 DFQATT, CDR2 SNEGSKA (reference sequence). The CDR3 nucleotides are TGCAGTGCTAGTGGACTAGCGGGGAACCAAGGGACCCAGTACTTC. Translating gives CSASGLAGNQGTQYF.

The V gene is TRBV20-1, the J gene TRBJ1-5; D might be TRBD1 (6 bases). The germline V gene encodes CDR1 DFQATT and CDR2 SNEGSKA (reference sequence). The CDR3 runs to 14 residues. The CDR3 is CSATQGFFNQPQHF. The CDR3 DNA follows: TGCAGCGCGACTCAGGGGTTTTTCAATCAGCCCCAGCATTTT.

The table lists this clonotype with a count of one. The chain recombines TRBV5-1 with TRBJ2-1, with D possibly TRBD2 on 6 matching bases. Trimming pared 4 bases from V and 6 bases from J, leaving 11 bases between. In germline, CDR1 is SGHRS, CDR2 YFSETQ. The CDR3 consists of 13 residues. CDR3 nucleotides: TGCGCCAGCAGCGACGGACTACTCAATGAGCAGTTCTTC. Its translation: CASSDGLLNEQFF.

This clonotype has a count of ten or more. The chain couples TRBV9 to TRBJ2-7; D not certain. This CDR3 is 13 amino acids long. Germline V gene lookup returns CDR1 SGDLS and CDR2 YYNGEE. V lost 2 bases, J lost 1 base, and 7 bases lay in between. This chain's CDR3 is CASSVGSSYEQYF. The CDR3 bases are TGTGCCAGCAGCGTTGGATCATCCTACGAGCAGTACTTC.

The chain employs TRBV2 and TRBJ1-1, with a possible D match to TRBD1 (5 bases). The CDR3 loop spans 12 amino acids. Looked up from germline, CDR1 is SNHLY and CDR2 is FYNNEI. V shed 6 bases and J shed 4 bases, with 9 bases lying between them. The chain's CDR3 is CASSGHLTEAFF. CDR3 sequence (DNA): TGTGCCAGCAGCGGACATCTCACTGAAGCTTTCTTT.

As concerns this clonotype: One end of the junction fails to match germline, which may point to a read error. The rearrangement uses TRBV7-2 and TRBJ1-6; maybe TRBD1 (5 bases). The length of the CDR3 is 16 residues. In germline, CDR1 is SGHTA, CDR2 FQGNSA. CDR3 sequence (DNA): TGTGCCAGCAGCCCAAACGGGGCCTTTAATAATTCACCCCTCCGCTTT. Encoded protein: CASSPNGAFNNSPLRF.

This chain joins TRBV6-5 and TRBJ1-2, with D tentatively TRBD1 (6 bases). This CDR3 contains 14 residues. Trimming removed 2 bases at V and 1 base at J, with 8 bases between. Germline V CDR1 and CDR2: MNHEY, SVGAGI. Written as DNA, the CDR3 is TGTGCCAGCAGTTACGGACAGTATAACTATGGCTACACCTTC. It translates to CASSYGQYNYGYTF.

The chain joins TRBV5-4 to TRBJ2-1; D is possibly TRBD2 (7 bases). Germline CDR1 and CDR2: SGHNT and YYREEE (reference sequence). Trimming removed 4 bases from V and 3 bases from J, with 20 bases in between. The CDR3 sequence is 17 residues long. The CDR3 is CASSERTGGHLYNEQFF. Here the CDR3 DNA reads TGTGCCAGCAGCGAACGGACCGGGGGGCATCTCTACAATGAGCAGTTCTTC.